This TCR beta chain was observed in a study of OX40 agonist ivuxolimab in advanced cancers. TCRdb's table, derived via immunoSEQ multiplex PCR, lists solely in-frame clones and lacks some. Here the sample spans about 67,000 clones, about 84% being singletons. The CDR3 spans 15 residues. Germline V gene sequence: CDR1 SGHRS, CDR2 YFSETQ. The J segment lost 6 bases and the V segment lost 4 bases, leaving 9 bases of the junction unmatched. Systemic immunosuppression or a history of autoimmune disease excluded patients. Baseline, cycle 4 day 1, and cycle 7 day 1 were the blood sampling points. The origin of this receptor is an adult with an advanced solid tumor such as melanoma, head and neck, liver or kidney cancer. The chain combines TRBV5-1 with TRBJ1-4, with TRBD1 matching over 7 bases. Sequencing was performed on CD4+ or CD8+ T cells sorted from blood, taken in a trial of the OX40 agonist ivuxolimab. The chain's CDR3 is CASSPQGGWDEKLFF. The CDR3 DNA sequence: TGCGCCAGCAGCCCGCAGGGGGGTTGGGATGAAAAACTGTTTTTT.